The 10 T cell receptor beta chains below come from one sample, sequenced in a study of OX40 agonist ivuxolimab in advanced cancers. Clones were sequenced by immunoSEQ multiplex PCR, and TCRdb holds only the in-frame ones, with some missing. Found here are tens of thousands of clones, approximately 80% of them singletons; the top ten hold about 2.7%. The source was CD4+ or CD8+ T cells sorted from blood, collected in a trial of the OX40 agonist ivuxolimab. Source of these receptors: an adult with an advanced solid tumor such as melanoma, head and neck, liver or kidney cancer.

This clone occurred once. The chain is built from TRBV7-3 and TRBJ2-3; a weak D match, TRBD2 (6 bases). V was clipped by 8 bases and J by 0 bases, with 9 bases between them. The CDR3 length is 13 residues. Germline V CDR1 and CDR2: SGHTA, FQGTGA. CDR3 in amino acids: CASGRDSTDTQYF. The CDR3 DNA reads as TGTGCCAGCGGGCGGGATAGCACAGATACGCAGTATTTT.

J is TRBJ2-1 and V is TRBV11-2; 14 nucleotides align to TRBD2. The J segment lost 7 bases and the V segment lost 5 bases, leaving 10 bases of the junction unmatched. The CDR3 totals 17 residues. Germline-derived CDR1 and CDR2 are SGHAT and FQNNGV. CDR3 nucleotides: TGTGCCAGCAGCACAGCAGGGACTAGCGGGGGAGGTAATGAGCAGTTCTTC. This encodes CASSTAGTSGGGNEQFF.

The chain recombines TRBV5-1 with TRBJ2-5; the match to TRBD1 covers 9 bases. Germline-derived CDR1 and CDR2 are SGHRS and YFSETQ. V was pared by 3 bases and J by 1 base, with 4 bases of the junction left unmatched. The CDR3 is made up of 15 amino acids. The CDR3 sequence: CASSSGTGRQETQYF. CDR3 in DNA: TGCGCCAGCAGCTCAGGGACAGGGCGCCAAGAGACCCAGTACTTC.

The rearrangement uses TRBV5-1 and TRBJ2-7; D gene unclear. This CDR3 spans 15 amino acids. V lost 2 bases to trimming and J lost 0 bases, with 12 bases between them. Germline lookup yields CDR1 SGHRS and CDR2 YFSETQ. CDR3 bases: TGCGCCAGCAGCTTTGGCGGAACCAACTCCTACGAGCAGTACTTC. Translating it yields CASSFGGTNSYEQYF.

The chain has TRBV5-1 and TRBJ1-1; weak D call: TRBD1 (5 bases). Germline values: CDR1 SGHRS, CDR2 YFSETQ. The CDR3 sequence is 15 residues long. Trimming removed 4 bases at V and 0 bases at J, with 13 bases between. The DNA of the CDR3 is TGCGCCAGCAGCAGGCAGGGCCTCGTGAACACTGAAGCTTTCTTT. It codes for CASSRQGLVNTEAFF.

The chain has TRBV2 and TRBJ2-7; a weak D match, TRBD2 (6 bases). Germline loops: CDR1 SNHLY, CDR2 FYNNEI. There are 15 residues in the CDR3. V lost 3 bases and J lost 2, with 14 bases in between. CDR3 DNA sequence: TGTGCCAGCAGTGAGGGACTGACTCCGACCTACGAGCAGTACTTC. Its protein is CASSEGLTPTYEQYF.

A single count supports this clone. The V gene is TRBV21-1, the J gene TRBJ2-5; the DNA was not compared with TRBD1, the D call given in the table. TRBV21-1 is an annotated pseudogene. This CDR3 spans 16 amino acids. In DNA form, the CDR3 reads TGTGCCAGCAGGCAAAAAGGGGCCCACAGGCAAGAGACCCAGTACTTC. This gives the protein CASRQKGAHRQETQYF.

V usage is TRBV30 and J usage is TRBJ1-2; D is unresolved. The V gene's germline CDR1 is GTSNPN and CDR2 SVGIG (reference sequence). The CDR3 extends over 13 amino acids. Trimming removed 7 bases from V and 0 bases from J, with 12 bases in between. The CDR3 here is CASTLTSNYGYTF. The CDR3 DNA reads TGTGCCTCCACCTTGACATCTAACTATGGCTACACCTTC.

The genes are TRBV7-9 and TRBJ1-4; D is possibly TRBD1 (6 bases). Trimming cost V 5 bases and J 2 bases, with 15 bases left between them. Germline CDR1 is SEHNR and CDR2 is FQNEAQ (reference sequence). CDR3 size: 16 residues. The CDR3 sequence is CASSPQWQGTNEKLFF. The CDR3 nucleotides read TGTGCCAGCAGCCCCCAATGGCAGGGGACTAATGAAAAACTGTTTTTT.

The DNA of the CDR3 is TGCAGCGTTGAACCCGGGGGAGGGTGGACCAAAGAGACCCAGTACTTC. Translation gives CSVEPGGGWTKETQYF. V and J are TRBV29-1 and TRBJ2-5; 7 bases line up with TRBD2. V lost 2 bases, J lost 3 bases, and 12 bases stayed unmatched. The CDR3 covers 16 residues. Germline CDR1 and CDR2: SQVTM and ANQGSEA.